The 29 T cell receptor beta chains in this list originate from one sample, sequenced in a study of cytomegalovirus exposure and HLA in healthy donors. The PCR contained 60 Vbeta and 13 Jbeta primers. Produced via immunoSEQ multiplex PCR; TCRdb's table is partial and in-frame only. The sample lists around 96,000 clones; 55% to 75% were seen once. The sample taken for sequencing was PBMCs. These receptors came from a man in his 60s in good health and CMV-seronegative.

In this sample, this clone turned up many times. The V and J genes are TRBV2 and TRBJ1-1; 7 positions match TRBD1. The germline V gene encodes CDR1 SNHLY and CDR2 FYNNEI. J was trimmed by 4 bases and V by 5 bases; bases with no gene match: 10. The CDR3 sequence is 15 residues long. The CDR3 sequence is CASSTETGPRTEAFF. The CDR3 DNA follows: TGTGCCAGCAGTACGGAGACAGGGCCCCGCACTGAAGCTTTCTTT.

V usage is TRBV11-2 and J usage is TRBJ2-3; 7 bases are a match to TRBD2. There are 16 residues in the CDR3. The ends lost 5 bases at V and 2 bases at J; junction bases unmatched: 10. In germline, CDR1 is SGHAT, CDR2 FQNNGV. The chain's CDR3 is CASSPSPGLITDTQYF. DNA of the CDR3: TGTGCCAGCAGCCCCTCGCCGGGACTAATCACAGATACGCAGTATTTT.

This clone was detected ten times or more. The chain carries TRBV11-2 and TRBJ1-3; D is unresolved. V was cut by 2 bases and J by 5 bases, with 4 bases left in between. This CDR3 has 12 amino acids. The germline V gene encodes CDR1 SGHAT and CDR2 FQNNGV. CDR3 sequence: CASSLSRNTIYF. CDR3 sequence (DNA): TGTGCCAGCAGCTTATCTAGAAACACCATATATTTT.

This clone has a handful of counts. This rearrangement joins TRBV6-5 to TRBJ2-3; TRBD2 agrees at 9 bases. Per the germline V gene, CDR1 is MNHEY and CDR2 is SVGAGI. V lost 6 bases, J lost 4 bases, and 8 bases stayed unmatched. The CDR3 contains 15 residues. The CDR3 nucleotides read TGTGCCAGCAGCCCTAGCGGGAATGAGGCAGATACGCAGTATTTT. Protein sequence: CASSPSGNEADTQYF.

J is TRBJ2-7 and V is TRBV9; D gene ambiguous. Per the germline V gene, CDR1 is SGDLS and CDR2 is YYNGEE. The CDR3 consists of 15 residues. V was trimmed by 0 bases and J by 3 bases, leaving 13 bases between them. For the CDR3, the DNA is TGTGCCAGCAGCGTAGCGGCAGGTGTAAACTACGAGCAGTACTTC. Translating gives CASSVAAGVNYEQYF.

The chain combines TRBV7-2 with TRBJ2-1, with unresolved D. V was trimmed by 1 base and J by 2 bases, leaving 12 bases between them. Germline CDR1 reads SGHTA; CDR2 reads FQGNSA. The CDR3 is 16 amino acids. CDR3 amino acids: CASSLDGGIPYNEQFF. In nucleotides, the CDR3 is TGTGCCAGCAGCTTAGATGGCGGAATCCCCTACAATGAGCAGTTCTTC.

The CDR3 here is CASSDGTSTNNEQFF. The CDR3 nucleotides read TGTGCCAGCAGTGACGGGACTAGCACTAACAATGAGCAGTTCTTC. The chain carries TRBV6-4 and TRBJ2-1; 9 bases align to TRBD2. The CDR3 spans 15 residues. V lost 2 bases to trimming and J lost 5 bases; unmatched junction nucleotides: 4. Germline values: CDR1 MRHNA, CDR2 SNTAGT.

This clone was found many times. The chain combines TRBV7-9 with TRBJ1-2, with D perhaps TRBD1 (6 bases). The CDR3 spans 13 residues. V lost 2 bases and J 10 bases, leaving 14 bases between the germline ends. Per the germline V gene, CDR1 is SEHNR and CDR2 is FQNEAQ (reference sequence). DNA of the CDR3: TGTGCCAGCAGCTTAACGGACAGAGGGAACTACACCTTC. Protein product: CASSLTDRGNYTF.

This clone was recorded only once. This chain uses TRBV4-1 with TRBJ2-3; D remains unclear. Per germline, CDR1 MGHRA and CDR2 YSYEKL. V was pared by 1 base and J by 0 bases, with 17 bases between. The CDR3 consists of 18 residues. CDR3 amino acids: CASSQVEWAPPSTDTQYF. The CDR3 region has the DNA TGCGCCAGCAGCCAAGTGGAATGGGCCCCCCCTAGCACAGATACGCAGTATTTT.

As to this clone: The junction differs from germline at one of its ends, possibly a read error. CDR3 coding DNA: TGTGCCAGCTCCCCACAGGGGAGGACTGAAGCTTTCTTT. Translating it yields CASSPQGRTEAFF. V is TRBV18 and J is TRBJ1-1, with 7 bases that match TRBD1. CDR1 KGHSH and CDR2 LQKENI come from the germline V gene. CDR3 length equals 13 residues.

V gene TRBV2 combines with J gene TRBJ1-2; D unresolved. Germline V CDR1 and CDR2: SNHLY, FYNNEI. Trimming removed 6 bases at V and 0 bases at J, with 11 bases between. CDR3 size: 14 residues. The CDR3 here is CASSPTTTNYGYTF. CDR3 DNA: TGTGCCAGCAGCCCGACGACTACTAACTATGGCTACACCTTC. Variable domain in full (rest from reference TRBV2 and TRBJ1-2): EPEVTQTPSHQVTQMGQEVILRCVPISNHLYFYWYRQILGQKVEFLVSFYNNEISEKSEIFDDQFSVERPDGSNFTLKIRSTKLEDSAMYFCASSPTTTNYGYTFGSGTRLTVV.

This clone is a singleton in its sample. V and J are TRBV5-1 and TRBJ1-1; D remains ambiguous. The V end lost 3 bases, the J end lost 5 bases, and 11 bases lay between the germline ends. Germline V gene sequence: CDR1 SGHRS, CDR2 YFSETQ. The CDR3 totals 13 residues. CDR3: CASSSIIRTEAFF. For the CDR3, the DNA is TGCGCCAGCAGCTCCATCATACGGACTGAAGCTTTCTTT.

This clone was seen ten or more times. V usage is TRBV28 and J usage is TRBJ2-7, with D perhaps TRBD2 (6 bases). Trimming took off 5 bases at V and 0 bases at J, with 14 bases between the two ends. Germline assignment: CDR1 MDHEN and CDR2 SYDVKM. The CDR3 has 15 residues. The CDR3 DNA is TGTGCCAGCAGTGCCTCGTTGGGGGGCTCCTACGAGCAGTACTTC. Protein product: CASSASLGGSYEQYF. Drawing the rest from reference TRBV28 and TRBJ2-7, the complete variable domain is DVKVTQSSRYLVKRTGEKVFLECVQDMDHENMFWYRQDPGLGLRLIYFSYDVKMKEKGDIPEGYSVSREKKERFSLILESASTNQTSMYLCASSASLGGSYEQYFGPGTRLTVT.

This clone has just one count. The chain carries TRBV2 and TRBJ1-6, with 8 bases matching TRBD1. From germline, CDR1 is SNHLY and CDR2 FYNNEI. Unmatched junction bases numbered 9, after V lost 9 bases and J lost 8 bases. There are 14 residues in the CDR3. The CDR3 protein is CASKAGGADSPLHF. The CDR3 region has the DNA TGTGCCAGTAAAGCAGGGGGCGCGGATTCACCCCTCCACTTT.

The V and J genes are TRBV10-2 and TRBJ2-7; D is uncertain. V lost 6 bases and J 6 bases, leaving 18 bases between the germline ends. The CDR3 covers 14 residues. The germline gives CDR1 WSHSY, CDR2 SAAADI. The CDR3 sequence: CASREDKVFGEQYF. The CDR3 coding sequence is TGCGCCAGCAGGGAAGACAAGGTCTTTGGCGAGCAGTACTTC.

This CDR3 is CASSRLGESNEQFF. CDR3 nucleotides: TGTGCCAGCAGTAGGCTAGGAGAGTCCAATGAGCAGTTCTTC. This chain links TRBV6-4 with TRBJ2-1; no reliable D call. V was pared by 5 bases and J by 6 bases, with 14 bases between. From germline, CDR1 is MRHNA and CDR2 SNTAGT. CDR3 length equals 14 residues.

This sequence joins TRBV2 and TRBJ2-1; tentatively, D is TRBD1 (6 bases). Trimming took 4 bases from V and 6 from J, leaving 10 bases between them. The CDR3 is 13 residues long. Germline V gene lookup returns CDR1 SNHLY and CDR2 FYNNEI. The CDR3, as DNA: TGTGCCAGCAGTGGGTACAGGGTCAATGAGCAGTTCTTC. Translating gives CASSGYRVNEQFF. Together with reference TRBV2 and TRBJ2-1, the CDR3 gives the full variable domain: EPEVTQTPSHQVTQMGQEVILRCVPISNHLYFYWYRQILGQKVEFLVSFYNNEISEKSEIFDDQFSVERPDGSNFTLKIRSTKLEDSAMYFCASSGYRVNEQFFGPGTRLTVL.

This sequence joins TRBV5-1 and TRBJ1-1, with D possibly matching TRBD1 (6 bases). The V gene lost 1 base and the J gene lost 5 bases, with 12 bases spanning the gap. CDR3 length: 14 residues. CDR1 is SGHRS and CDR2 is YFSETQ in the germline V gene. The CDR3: CASSLTGRGTEAFF. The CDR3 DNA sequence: TGCGCCAGCAGCTTGACAGGGAGGGGTACTGAAGCTTTCTTT.

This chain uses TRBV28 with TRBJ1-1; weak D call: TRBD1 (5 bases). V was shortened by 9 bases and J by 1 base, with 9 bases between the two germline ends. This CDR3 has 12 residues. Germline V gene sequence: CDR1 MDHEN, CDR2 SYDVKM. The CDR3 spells CASLTGNTEAFF. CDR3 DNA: TGTGCCAGTCTAACAGGGAACACTGAAGCTTTCTTT.

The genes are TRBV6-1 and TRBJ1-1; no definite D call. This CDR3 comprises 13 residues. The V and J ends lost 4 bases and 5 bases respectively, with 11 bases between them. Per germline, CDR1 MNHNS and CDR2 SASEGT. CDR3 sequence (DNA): TGTGCCAGCAGTGTTAACGAGGTGACTGAAGCTTTCTTT. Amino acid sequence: CASSVNEVTEAFF.

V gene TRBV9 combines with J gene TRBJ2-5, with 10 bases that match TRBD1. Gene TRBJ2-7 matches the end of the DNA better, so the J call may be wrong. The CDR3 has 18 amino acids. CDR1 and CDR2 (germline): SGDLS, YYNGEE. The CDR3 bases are TGTGCCAGCAGCGTAGGTCGACAGGGGGCGCGAGCCCCCTACGAGCAGTACTTC. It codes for CASSVGRQGARAPYEQYF.

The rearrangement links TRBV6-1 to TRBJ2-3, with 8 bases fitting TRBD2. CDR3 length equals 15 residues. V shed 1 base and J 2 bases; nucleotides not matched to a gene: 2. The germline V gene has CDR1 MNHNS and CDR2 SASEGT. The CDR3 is CASSEGTSHTDTQYF. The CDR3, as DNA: TGTGCCAGCAGTGAAGGGACTAGCCACACAGATACGCAGTATTTT.

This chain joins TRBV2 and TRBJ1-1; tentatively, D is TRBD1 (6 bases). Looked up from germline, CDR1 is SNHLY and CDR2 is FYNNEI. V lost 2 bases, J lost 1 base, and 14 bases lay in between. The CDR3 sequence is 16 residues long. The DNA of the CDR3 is TGTGCCAGCAGTGAACAGCCGACAGGCTCGAACACTGAAGCTTTCTTT. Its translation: CASSEQPTGSNTEAFF.

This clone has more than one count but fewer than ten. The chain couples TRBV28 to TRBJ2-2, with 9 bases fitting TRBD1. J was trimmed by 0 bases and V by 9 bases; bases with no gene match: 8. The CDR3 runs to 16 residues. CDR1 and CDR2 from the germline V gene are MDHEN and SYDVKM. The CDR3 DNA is TGTGCCAGTTTAACAGGGGGCGATTCGAACACCGGGGAGCTGTTTTTT. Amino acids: CASLTGGDSNTGELFF. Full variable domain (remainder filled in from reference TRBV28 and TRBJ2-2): DVKVTQSSRYLVKRTGEKVFLECVQDMDHENMFWYRQDPGLGLRLIYFSYDVKMKEKGDIPEGYSVSREKKERFSLILESASTNQTSMYLCASLTGGDSNTGELFFGEGSRLTVL.

CDR3: CASSSSGLAGVAGELFF. The CDR3 DNA reads TGTGCCAGCAGCTCGTCGGGACTAGCGGGAGTTGCCGGGGAGCTGTTTTTT. V usage is TRBV7-9 and J usage is TRBJ2-2, with TRBD2 matching 14 bases. Germline CDR1 and CDR2: SEHNR and FQNEAQ (reference sequence). CDR3 length: 17 amino acids. The V and J ends lost 4 bases and 6 bases, in that order; junction bases with no gene match: 7. Supplemented by reference TRBV7-9 and TRBJ2-2, the full variable domain reads DTGVSQNPRHKITKRGQNVTFRCDPISEHNRLYWYRQTLGQGPEFLTYFQNEAQLEKSRLLSDRFSAERPKGSFSTLEIQRTEQGDSAMYLCASSSSGLAGVAGELFFGEGSRLTVL.

The CDR3: CASSLGNSGSSYNEQFF. In nucleotides, the CDR3 is TGTGCCAGCAGCTTAGGGAACAGCGGGAGCTCCTACAATGAGCAGTTCTTC. The rearrangement links TRBV11-3 to TRBJ2-1; 8 nucleotides match TRBD2. The germline V gene has CDR1 SGHNT and CDR2 YENEEA. CDR3 length: 17 amino acids. Trimming cost V 1 base and J 0 bases; bases outside gene matches: 5.

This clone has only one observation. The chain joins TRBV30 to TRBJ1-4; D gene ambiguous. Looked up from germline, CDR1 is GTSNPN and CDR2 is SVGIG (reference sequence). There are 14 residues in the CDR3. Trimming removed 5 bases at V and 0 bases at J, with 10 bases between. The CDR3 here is CAWAEDATNEKLFF. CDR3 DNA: TGTGCCTGGGCTGAGGATGCAACTAATGAAAAACTGTTTTTT.

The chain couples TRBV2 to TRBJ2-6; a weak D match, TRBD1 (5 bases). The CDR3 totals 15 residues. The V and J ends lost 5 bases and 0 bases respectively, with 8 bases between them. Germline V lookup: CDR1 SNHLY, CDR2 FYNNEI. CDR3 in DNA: TGTGCCAGCAGTCCTGACAGCTCTGGGGCCAACGTCCTGACTTTC. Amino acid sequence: CASSPDSSGANVLTF.

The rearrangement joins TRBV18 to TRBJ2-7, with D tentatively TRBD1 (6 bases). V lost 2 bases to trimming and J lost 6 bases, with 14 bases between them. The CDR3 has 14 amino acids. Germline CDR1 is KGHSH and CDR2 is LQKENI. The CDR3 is CASSPEDSFSEQYF. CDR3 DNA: TGTGCCAGCTCACCAGAGGACAGTTTCTCCGAGCAGTACTTC.